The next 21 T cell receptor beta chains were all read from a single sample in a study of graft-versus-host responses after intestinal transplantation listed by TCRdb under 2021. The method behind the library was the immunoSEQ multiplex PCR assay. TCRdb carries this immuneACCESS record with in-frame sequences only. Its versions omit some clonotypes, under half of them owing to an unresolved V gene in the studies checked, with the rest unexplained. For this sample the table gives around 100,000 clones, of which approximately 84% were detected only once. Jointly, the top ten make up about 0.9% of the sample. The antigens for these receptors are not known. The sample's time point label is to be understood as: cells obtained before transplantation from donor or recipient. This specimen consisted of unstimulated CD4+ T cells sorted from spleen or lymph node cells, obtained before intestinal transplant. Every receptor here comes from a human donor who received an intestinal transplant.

The CDR3 loop reads CASDRLAGASGEQYF. DNA of the CDR3: TGCGCCAGCGATAGACTAGCGGGAGCCTCGGGGGAGCAGTACTTC. V is TRBV10-2 and J is TRBJ2-5, with 12 bases that match TRBD2. J lost 11 bases, V lost 8 bases, and 15 bases had no gene match. The CDR3 runs 15 residues. Germline loops: CDR1 WSHSY, CDR2 SAAADI.

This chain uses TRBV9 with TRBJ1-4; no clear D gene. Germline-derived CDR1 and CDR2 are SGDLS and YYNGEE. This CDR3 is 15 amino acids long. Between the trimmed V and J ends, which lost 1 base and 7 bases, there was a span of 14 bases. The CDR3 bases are TGTGCCAGCAGCGTACAACCCCGGGCAGGTGAAAAACTGTTTTTT. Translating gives CASSVQPRAGEKLFF.

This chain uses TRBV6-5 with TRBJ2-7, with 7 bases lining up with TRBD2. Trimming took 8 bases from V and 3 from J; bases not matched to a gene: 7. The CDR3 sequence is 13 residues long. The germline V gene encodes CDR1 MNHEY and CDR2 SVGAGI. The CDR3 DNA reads TGTGCCAGCCGGGGAGGGGCCGTCTACGAGCAGTACTTC. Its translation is CASRGGAVYEQYF.

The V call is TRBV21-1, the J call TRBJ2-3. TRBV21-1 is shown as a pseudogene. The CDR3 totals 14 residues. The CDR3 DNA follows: TGTGCCAGCAGCAAACATTGGACCACAGATACGCAGTATTTT. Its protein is CASSKHWTTDTQYF.

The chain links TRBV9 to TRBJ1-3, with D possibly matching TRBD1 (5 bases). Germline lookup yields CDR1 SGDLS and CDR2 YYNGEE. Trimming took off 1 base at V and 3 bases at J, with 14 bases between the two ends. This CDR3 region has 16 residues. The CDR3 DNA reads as TGTGCCAGCAGCGTACTGATGGCAGGGTATGGAAACACCATATATTTT. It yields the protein CASSVLMAGYGNTIYF.

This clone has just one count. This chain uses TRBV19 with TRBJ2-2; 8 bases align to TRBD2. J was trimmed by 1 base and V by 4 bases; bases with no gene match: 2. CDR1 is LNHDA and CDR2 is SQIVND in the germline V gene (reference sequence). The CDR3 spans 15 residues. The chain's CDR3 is CASSKAGGNTGELFF. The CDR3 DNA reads TGTGCCAGTAGTAAGGCGGGGGGGAACACCGGGGAGCTGTTTTTT.

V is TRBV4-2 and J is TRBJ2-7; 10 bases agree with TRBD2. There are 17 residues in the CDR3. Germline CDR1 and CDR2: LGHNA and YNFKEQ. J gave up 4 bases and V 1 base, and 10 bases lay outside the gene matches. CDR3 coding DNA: TGTGCCAGCAGCCAAGGAGGAGCGGGGGGGCTAGCATACGAGCAGTACTTC. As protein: CASSQGGAGGLAYEQYF.

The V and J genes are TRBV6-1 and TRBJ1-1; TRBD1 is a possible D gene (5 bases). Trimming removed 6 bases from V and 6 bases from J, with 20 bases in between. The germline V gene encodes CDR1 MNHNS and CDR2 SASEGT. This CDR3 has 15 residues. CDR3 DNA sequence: TGTGCCAGCAGCCGGCCTCATAGGGGTACGGCTGAAGCTTTCTTT. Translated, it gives CASSRPHRGTAEAFF.

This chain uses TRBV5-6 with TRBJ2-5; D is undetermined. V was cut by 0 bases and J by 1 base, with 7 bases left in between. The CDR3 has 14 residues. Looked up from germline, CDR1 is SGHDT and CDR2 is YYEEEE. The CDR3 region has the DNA TGTGCCAGCAGCTTGGCCAGCCTCCAAGAGACCCAGTACTTC. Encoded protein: CASSLASLQETQYF.

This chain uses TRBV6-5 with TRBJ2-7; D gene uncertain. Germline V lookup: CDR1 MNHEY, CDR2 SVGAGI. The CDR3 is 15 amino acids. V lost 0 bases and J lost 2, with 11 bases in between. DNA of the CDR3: TGTGCCAGCAGTTACTCGACCCCGGCTACCTACGAGCAGTACTTC. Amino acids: CASSYSTPATYEQYF.

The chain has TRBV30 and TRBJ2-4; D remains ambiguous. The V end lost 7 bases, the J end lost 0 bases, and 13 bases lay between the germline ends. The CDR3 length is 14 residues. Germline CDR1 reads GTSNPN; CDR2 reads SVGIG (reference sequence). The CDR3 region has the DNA TGTGCCTTATCGGGCCCACTAGCCAAAAACATTCAGTACTTC. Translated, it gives CALSGPLAKNIQYF.

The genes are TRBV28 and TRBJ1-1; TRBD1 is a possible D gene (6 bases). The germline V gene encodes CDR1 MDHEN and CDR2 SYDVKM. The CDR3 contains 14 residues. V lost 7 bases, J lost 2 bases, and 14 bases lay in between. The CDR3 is CASTPGGLNTEAFF. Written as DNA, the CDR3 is TGTGCCAGCACCCCGGGGGGGCTCAACACTGAAGCTTTCTTT. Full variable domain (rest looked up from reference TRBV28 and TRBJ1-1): DVKVTQSSRYLVKRTGEKVFLECVQDMDHENMFWYRQDPGLGLRLIYFSYDVKMKEKGDIPEGYSVSREKKERFSLILESASTNQTSMYLCASTPGGLNTEAFFGQGTRLTVV.

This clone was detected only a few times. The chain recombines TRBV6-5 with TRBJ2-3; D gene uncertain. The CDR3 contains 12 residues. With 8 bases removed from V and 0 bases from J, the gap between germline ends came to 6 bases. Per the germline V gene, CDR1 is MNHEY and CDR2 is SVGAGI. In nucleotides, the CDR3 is TGTGCCAGCTACGGAAGCACAGATACGCAGTATTTT. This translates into CASYGSTDTQYF.

This CDR3 reads CASSMHPGGGRGQPQHF. The DNA of the CDR3 is TGCGCCAGCAGCATGCACCCAGGGGGCGGGCGGGGTCAGCCCCAGCATTTT. This chain connects TRBV5-1 to TRBJ1-5; TRBD1 aligns across 8 bases. The germline gives CDR1 SGHRS, CDR2 YFSETQ. Trimming took 4 bases from V and 6 from J; bases not matched to a gene: 15. CDR3 length: 17 residues.

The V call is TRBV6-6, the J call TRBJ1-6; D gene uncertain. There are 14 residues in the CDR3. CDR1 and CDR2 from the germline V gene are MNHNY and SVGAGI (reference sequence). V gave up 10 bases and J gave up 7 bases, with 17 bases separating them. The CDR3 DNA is TGTGCCACCCGCTACGGGGAAGGCAATTCACCCCTCCACTTT. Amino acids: CATRYGEGNSPLHF.

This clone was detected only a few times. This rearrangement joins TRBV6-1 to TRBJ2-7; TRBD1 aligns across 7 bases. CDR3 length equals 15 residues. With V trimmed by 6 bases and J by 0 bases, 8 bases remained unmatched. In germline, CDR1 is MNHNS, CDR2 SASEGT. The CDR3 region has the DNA TGTGCCAGCAGGGAATTACAGGGGATCTCCTACGAGCAGTACTTC. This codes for CASRELQGISYEQYF.

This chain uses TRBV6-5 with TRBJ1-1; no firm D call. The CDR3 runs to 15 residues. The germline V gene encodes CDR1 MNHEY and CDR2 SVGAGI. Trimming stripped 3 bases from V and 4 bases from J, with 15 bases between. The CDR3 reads CASSYVAPGFTEAFF. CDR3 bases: TGTGCCAGCAGTTATGTAGCTCCAGGCTTCACTGAAGCTTTCTTT.

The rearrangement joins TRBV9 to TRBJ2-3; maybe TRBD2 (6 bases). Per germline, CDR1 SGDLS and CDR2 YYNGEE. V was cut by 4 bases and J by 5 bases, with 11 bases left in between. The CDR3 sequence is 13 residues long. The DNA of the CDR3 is TGTGCCAGCAGCTCCCTCGGGGGAGATACGCAGTATTTT. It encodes CASSSLGGDTQYF.

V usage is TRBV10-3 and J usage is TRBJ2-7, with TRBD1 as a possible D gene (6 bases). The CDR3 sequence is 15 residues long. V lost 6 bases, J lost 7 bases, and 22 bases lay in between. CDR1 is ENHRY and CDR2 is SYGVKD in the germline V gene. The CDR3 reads CAISGRTGTRGEQYF. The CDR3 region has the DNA TGTGCCATCAGCGGACGAACAGGGACCCGAGGGGAGCAGTACTTC.

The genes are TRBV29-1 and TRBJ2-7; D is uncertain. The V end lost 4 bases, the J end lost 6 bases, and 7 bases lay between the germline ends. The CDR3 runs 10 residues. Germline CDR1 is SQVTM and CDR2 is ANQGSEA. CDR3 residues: CSVVSFEQYF. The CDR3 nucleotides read TGCAGCGTTGTTTCGTTCGAGCAGTACTTC.

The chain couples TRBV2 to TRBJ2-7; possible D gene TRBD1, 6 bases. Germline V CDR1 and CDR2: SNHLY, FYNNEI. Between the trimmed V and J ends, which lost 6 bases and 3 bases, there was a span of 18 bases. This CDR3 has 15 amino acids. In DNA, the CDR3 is TGTGCCAGCAGGTCAGGGGTTGAGGTACTCTACGAGCAGTACTTC. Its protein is CASRSGVEVLYEQYF.